The 16 T cell receptor beta chains given below trace back to one sample, sequenced in a study of shared clonotypes between healthy human individuals. Clones were sequenced by immunoSEQ multiplex PCR, and TCRdb holds only the in-frame ones, with some missing. The sample lists some 360,000 clones; around 79% were seen once. Source material: memory CD4+ T cells sorted from blood. Subset noted: CD45RA-negative fraction. The receptors were sampled from a man under 40 in good health.

Worth noting for this clone: The same CDR3 can be traced to other DNA sequences in this sample. V usage is TRBV2 and J usage is TRBJ2-2; 9 bases fit TRBD1. Trimming took 6 bases from V and 5 from J; bases not matched to a gene: 4. Germline values: CDR1 SNHLY, CDR2 FYNNEI. This CDR3 region has 14 residues. CDR3 sequence (DNA): TGTGCCAGCAGAGAACAGGGGGCGACCGGGGAGCTGTTTTTT. This codes for CASREQGATGELFF. The variable domain in full, with the rest retrieved from reference TRBV2 and TRBJ2-2, is EPEVTQTPSHQVTQMGQEVILRCVPISNHLYFYWYRQILGQKVEFLVSFYNNEISEKSEIFDDQFSVERPDGSNFTLKIRSTKLEDSAMYFCASREQGATGELFFGEGSRLTVL.

Worth noting for this clone: The sample carries other DNA sequences with the same CDR3. The chain has TRBV28 and TRBJ2-7, with 9 bases aligning to TRBD1. Germline-derived CDR1 and CDR2 are MDHEN and SYDVKM. The CDR3 consists of 15 residues. V was clipped by 1 base and J by 4 bases; unmatched bases: 5. The CDR3, as DNA: TGTGCCAGCAGTTTATTGGGGACAGGGCCATACGAGCAGTACTTC. This gives the protein CASSLLGTGPYEQYF.

The chain is built from TRBV30 and TRBJ1-2; D is perhaps TRBD1 (6 bases). The CDR3 has 12 amino acids. Germline CDR1 reads GTSNPN; CDR2 reads SVGIG (reference sequence). Trimming shortened V by 3 bases and J by 6 bases, and 11 bases separated the two germline ends. The CDR3 sequence: CAWSPGVNGYTF. The CDR3 DNA is TGTGCCTGGAGCCCAGGGGTTAATGGCTACACCTTC.

This clone was seen many times. The genes are TRBV27 and TRBJ2-1; D gene ambiguous. The V end was cut by 4 bases, the J end by 9 bases, with 7 bases between. Per the germline V gene, CDR1 is MNHEY and CDR2 is SMNVEV (reference sequence). This CDR3 is built from 11 residues. The CDR3 loop is CASSSWGEQFF. Here the CDR3 DNA reads TGTGCCAGCAGTTCTTGGGGTGAGCAGTTCTTC.

This chain connects TRBV10-3 to TRBJ2-7; TRBD1 might be the D (6 bases). The CDR3 covers 16 residues. Germline V gene sequence: CDR1 ENHRY, CDR2 SYGVKD. V gave up 3 bases and J gave up 3 bases, with 18 bases separating them. The CDR3 spells CAISEPQGPKLYEQYF. In DNA, the CDR3 is TGTGCCATCAGTGAACCACAGGGCCCGAAGCTCTACGAGCAGTACTTC.

This clone has only one observation. The chain is built from TRBV6-5 and TRBJ2-7; 15 bases agree with TRBD2. CDR3 length: 13 amino acids. The V segment lost 4 bases and the J segment 12 bases; nucleotides outside the gene matches: 4. CDR1 MNHEY and CDR2 SVGAGI come from the germline V gene. CDR3: CASSSGLAGGRYF. CDR3 nucleotides: TGTGCCAGCAGTTCCGGACTAGCGGGAGGGCGGTACTTC.

The rearrangement links TRBV30 to TRBJ2-5; D gene unclear. The CDR3 runs 12 residues. Germline CDR1 reads GTSNPN; CDR2 reads SVGIG (reference sequence). The V gene lost 2 bases and the J gene lost 2 bases, with 6 bases spanning the gap. As DNA, the CDR3 is TGTGCCTGGAGTTACCTACAAGAGACCCAGTACTTC. Protein: CAWSYLQETQYF.

This rearrangement joins TRBV11-2 to TRBJ2-3; possibly TRBD2 for D (6 bases). Germline V CDR1 and CDR2: SGHAT, FQNNGV. V lost 6 bases, J lost 4 bases, and 20 bases lay in between. This CDR3 contains 16 residues. In DNA form, the CDR3 reads TGTGCCAGCAGAACGATAGGGAGGAATGTAGCAGATACGCAGTATTTT. Translation: CASRTIGRNVADTQYF.

The chain joins TRBV5-5 to TRBJ2-5; D might be TRBD2 (6 bases). CDR1 and CDR2 from the germline V gene are SGHKS and YYEKEE (reference sequence). The CDR3 has 14 residues. V dropped 0 bases and J dropped 2 bases, with 8 bases sitting between them. The CDR3 DNA is TGTGCCAGCAGCTTGGGCGGGACGCAAGAGACCCAGTACTTC. It yields the protein CASSLGGTQETQYF.

Here the CDR3 reads CASSDDSGRAGGDEQFF. The CDR3 DNA sequence: TGTGCCAGCAGCGACGATAGCGGGAGGGCCGGGGGGGATGAGCAGTTCTTC. The chain employs TRBV7-6 and TRBJ2-1; 11 bases are a match to TRBD2. V lost 5 bases to trimming and J lost 8 bases; unmatched junction nucleotides: 14. Germline-derived CDR1 and CDR2 are SGHVS and FNYEAQ. This CDR3 has 17 amino acids.

In the case of this clone: The sample has other DNA sequences that encode this CDR3 too. The CDR3 DNA is TGTGCCAGCAGCTTAGGCGGTACGAACACCGGGGAGCTGTTTTTT. Translated, it gives CASSLGGTNTGELFF. The chain uses TRBV7-2 and TRBJ2-2; unclear D gene. The CDR3 has 15 residues. CDR1 is SGHTA, CDR2 FQGNSA, per germline. The germline V and J ends were trimmed by 1 base and 0 bases, with 6 bases remaining between them.

The V and J genes are TRBV5-6 and TRBJ2-1, with 7 bases that match TRBD2. The V gene end was trimmed by 5 bases and the J gene end by 7 bases; junction bases not matched to a gene: 3. CDR3 size: 12 residues. The V gene's germline CDR1 is SGHDT and CDR2 YYEEEE. The CDR3 loop reads CASRGLSNEQFF. CDR3 DNA sequence: TGTGCCAGCAGGGGACTATCGAATGAGCAGTTCTTC.

The count of this clone is one. The gene calls are TRBV7-2 and TRBJ2-1; possibly TRBD2 for D (6 bases). This CDR3 comprises 11 residues. Germline V gene data show CDR1 as SGHTA and CDR2 as FQGNSA. The V gene lost 2 bases and the J gene lost 15 bases, with 11 bases spanning the gap. This CDR3 reads CASSLRQGLFF. DNA for the CDR3: TGTGCCAGCAGCTTAAGGCAGGGACTGTTCTTC.

This clone appeared a few times. The chain is built from TRBV5-1 and TRBJ1-1, with TRBD1 identical over 9 bases. CDR1 is SGHRS and CDR2 is YFSETQ in the germline V gene. V lost 4 bases, J lost 5 bases, and 12 bases stayed unmatched. CDR3 length equals 16 residues. The CDR3 region is CASSRGSGTGRTEAFF. CDR3 nucleotide sequence: TGCGCCAGCAGCCGAGGATCCGGGACAGGGAGAACTGAAGCTTTCTTT.

A remark on this clone: Other DNA variants within this sample encode the same CDR3. The chain links TRBV19 to TRBJ1-5; unclear D gene. V was shortened by 2 bases and J by 5 bases, with 4 bases between the two germline ends. This CDR3 is 12 amino acids long. Germline lookup yields CDR1 LNHDA and CDR2 SQIVND (reference sequence). CDR3 residues: CASSIRDQPQHF. CDR3 sequence (DNA): TGTGCCAGTAGTATACGGGATCAGCCCCAGCATTTT.

The chain employs TRBV6-6 and TRBJ2-1; weak D call: TRBD2 (5 bases). Per germline, CDR1 MNHNY and CDR2 SVGAGI (reference sequence). V was cut by 0 bases and J by 3 bases, with 12 bases left in between. The CDR3 has 16 residues. This chain's CDR3 is CASSYSNSAVYNEQFF. The CDR3 DNA follows: TGTGCCAGCAGTTACTCGAATAGCGCCGTCTACAATGAGCAGTTCTTC.